The present entry profiles one T cell receptor (beta chain) with its context. The sample holds many counts of this clonotype. This receptor's antigen is unknown. Base quality data are lacking; no much larger clone is found one base away. The data belong to a study of T-cell reconstitution after alpha-beta-depleted transplantation in children (dated by TCRdb to 2016 to 2017). A note on the overall study: Using TCR repertoire profiling, the study followed T-cell immune reconstitution in a quantitative way in children after TCRalphabeta/CD19-depleted allogeneic hematopoietic cell transplantation.

The library was prepared using PCR. Sequencing used an Illumina HiSeq 2500. Molecular barcoding was employed in the preparation of TCR libraries, with unique molecular identifiers being used to normalize TCRbeta repertoire quantification. The public reads were reprocessed in TCRdb via fastp at Q25 and MiXCR, keeping in-frame beta chains. Merged by CDR3 protein, the rows form single entries marked with the most common genes and DNA. Here the sample has 230,000 or so distinct CDR3 sequences; around 8.9% occur a single time. The ten top clones hold approximately 4.7% of the sample. The specimen was PBMCs from the stem cell graft donor, collected from the stem cell graft. The TCR originated in a human donor who donated a stem cell graft to a child with SCID.

The CDR3 here reads CASSRDQETQYF. The DNA sequence is TGTGCCAGCTCACGCGACCAAGAGACCCAGTACTTC. The rearranged chain carries TRBV18 and TRBJ2-5; too little of a D gene remains to name it. The CDR3, from cysteine to phenylalanine, totals 12 residues. The entry retains the CDR3 DNA only, 36 bases that are in frame from base 1. CDR1 KGHSH and CDR2 LQKENI were looked up in the germline V gene. Deletion took 4 bases off V and 0 bases off J, with a span of 3 bases between the germline ends. Extended through the reference TRBV18 and TRBJ2-5 proteins, this CDR3 yields the full variable domain: NAGVMQNPRHLVRRRGQEARLRCSPMKGHSHVYWYRQLPEEGLKFMVYLQKENIIDESGMPKERFSAEFPKEGPSILRIQQVVRGDSAAYFCASSRDQETQYFGPGTRLLVL.